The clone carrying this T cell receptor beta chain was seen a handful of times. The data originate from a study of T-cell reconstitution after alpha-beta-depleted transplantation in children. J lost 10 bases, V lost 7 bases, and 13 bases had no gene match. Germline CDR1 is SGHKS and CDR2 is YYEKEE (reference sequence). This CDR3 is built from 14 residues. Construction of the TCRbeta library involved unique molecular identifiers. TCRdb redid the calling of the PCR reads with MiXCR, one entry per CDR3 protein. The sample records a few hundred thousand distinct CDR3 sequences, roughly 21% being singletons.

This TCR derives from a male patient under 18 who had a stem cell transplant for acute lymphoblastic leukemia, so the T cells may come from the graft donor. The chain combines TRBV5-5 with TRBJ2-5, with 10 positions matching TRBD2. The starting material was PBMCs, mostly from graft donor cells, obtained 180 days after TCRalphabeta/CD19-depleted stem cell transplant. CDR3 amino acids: CASLAGVQETGQYF. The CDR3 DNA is TGTGCCAGCCTAGCGGGAGTCCAAGAGACCGGCCAGTACTTC.